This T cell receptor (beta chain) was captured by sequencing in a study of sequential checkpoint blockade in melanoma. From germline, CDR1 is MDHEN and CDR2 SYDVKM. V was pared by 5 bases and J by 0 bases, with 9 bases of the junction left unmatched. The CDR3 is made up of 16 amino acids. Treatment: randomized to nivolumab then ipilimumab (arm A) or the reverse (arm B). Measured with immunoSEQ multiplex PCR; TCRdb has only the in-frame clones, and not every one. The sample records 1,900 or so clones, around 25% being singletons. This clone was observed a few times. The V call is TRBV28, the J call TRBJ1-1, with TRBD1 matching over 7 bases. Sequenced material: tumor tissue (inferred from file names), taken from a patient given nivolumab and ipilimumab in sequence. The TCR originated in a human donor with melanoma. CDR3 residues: CASSPNRGGMNTEAFF. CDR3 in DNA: TGTGCCAGCAGTCCCAACAGGGGAGGGATGAACACTGAAGCTTTCTTT.